The clone carrying this T cell receptor (beta chain) was seen repeatedly, ten times or more. Its antigen is still unknown. The data originate from a study of early T cells in non-severe SARS-CoV-2 infection. The wider study: Whole-blood bulk RNA, unsorted, was sequenced, and chains were unpaired. Findings and limits, study-wide: Matching against VDJdb likely underestimated virus-specific expansions, favoring anti-spike CD8.

The TCR library protocol attached unique molecular identifiers to the individual cDNA molecules. TCRdb fed the 5' RACE reads into MiXCR, producing one record per CDR3 protein. This table has about 45,000 distinct CDR3 sequences, around 10% appearing once. CDR1 and CDR2 from the germline V gene are SGHTA and FQGNSA. Trimming took 2 bases from V and 5 from J; bases not matched to a gene: 9. This CDR3 contains 16 residues. This TCR came from an adult who was a healthcare worker with PCR-confirmed SARS-CoV-2 infection or an uninfected control (not recorded which). The sample comprised whole blood. This rearrangement joins TRBV7-2 to TRBJ2-7; 10 nucleotides agree with TRBD2. The CDR3 spells CASSLMLAGAKNEQYF. CDR3 nucleotide sequence: TGTGCCAGCAGCTTAATGCTAGCGGGAGCGAAGAACGAGCAGTACTTC.